Listed below are T cell receptor beta chains from one sample, sequenced in a study of T cell repertoires in cytomegalovirus infection. Each CDR3 protein gets one entry after TCRdb re-called the reads with MiXCR. The sample holds around 530,000 distinct CDR3 sequences; approximately 26% are singletons and the top ten take about 13%. The sample was PBMCs. Receptor source: a human donor in good health (CMV status not recorded). Some clones in this sample may be carry-over from other donors' samples. The CDR3 runs from the conserved cysteine through the conserved F or W. D genes are given only for firm matches. Size is omitted from some rows. Given values are once, few, many or a class for expanded clones.

D,J,size,V,DNA,CDR3
.,TRBJ1-2,.,TRBV6-5,TGTGCCAGCAGTAATCTGGACCTCTATGGCTACACCTTC,CASSNLDLYGYTF
.,TRBJ2-1,.,TRBV4-2,TGTGCCAGCAGCCAAGAGGGCCAGTCCCCTGAGCAGTTCTTC,CASSQEGQSPEQFF
TRBD2,TRBJ2-3,many,TRBV6-6,TGTGCCAGCACCTCTAGCGGAGCCTTCACAGATACGCAGTATTTT,CASTSSGAFTDTQYF
.,TRBJ1-1,.,TRBV7-9,TGTGCCAGCAGCCCCAGCGGGGGGCGAACTGAAGCTTTCTTT,CASSPSGGRTEAFF
.,TRBJ2-1,.,TRBV6-2/TRBV6-3,TGTGCCAGCAGTTACTCCGGGATGGGGGAGCAGTTCTTC,CASSYSGMGEQFF
.,TRBJ1-5,few,TRBV6-2/TRBV6-3,TGTGCCAGCACCCCATCTCCCAATCAGCCCCAGCATTTT,CASTPSPNQPQHF
.,TRBJ2-5,.,TRBV20-1,TGCAGTGCAACGACTAGTTCTCCGGAGACCCAGTACTTC,CSATTSSPETQYF
.,TRBJ2-7,many,TRBV15,TGTGCCACCAGCAGAGGGGACAAGGCCTACGAGCAGTACTTC,CATSRGDKAYEQYF
.,TRBJ1-4,many,TRBV7-9,TGTGCCAGCAGCTTACCGGTGGCAGCAACTAATGAAAAACTGTTTTTT,CASSLPVAATNEKLFF
TRBD1,TRBJ2-4,few,TRBV20-1,TGCAGTGCTATCTGGACAGGGAGCGGAAACATTCAGTACTTC,CSAIWTGSGNIQYF
.,TRBJ1-1,many,TRBV7-2,TGTGCCAGCAGCATTGCCCGGGACAATGACGCTTTCTTT,CASSIARDNDAFF
TRBD1,TRBJ2-4,.,TRBV19,TGTGCCAGTAGGAACAGGGGGCGGGACATTCAGTACTTC,CASRNRGRDIQYF
.,TRBJ2-2,few,TRBV5-1,TGCGCCAGCAGCGGGCTCCAAGGGGCTCCGAACACCGGGGAGCTGTTTTTT,CASSGLQGAPNTGELFF
.,TRBJ2-5,.,TRBV20-1,TGCAGTGCTAGTAGGCCGGAGCAAGAGACCCAGTACTTC,CSASRPEQETQYF
TRBD1,TRBJ2-3,.,TRBV6-6,TGTGCCAGCAGTTACCCAAGGACAGGGAGATTCACAGATACGCAGTATTTT,CASSYPRTGRFTDTQYF
.,TRBJ2-6,few,TRBV6-2/TRBV6-3,TGTGCCAGCAGTGTCAGACAGAGTAGGGCCAACGTCCTGACTTTC,CASSVRQSRANVLTF
TRBD1,TRBJ1-5,.,TRBV6-6,TGTGCCAGCAGTAGACAGACAGGGGGTATTAGCAATCAGCCCCAGCATTTT,CASSRQTGGISNQPQHF
.,TRBJ1-2,.,TRBV28,TGTGCCAGCAGCACTCCCGACACAGTATATGGCTACACCTTC,CASSTPDTVYGYTF
TRBD1,TRBJ2-5,.,TRBV18,TGTGCCAGCTCACTGGACAGGGTTTCGGCAAGGTACACCCAGTACTTC,CASSLDRVSARYTQYF
.,TRBJ2-7,many,TRBV7-2,TGTGCCAGCAGCCCGAGGGGGACGTCCTACGAGCAGTACTTC,CASSPRGTSYEQYF
TRBD1,TRBJ1-5,few,TRBV4-1,TGCGCCAGCAGCCCCCTAGAGACAGGGAATCAGCCCCAGCATTTT,CASSPLETGNQPQHF
TRBD2,TRBJ2-1,few,TRBV30,TGTGCCTGGCAACTAGCGGCCAAATACAATGAGCAGTTCTTC,CAWQLAAKYNEQFF
TRBD1,TRBJ1-5,few,TRBV29-1,TGCAGCGCGTCAGGGGGGGGGCTTCAGCCCCAGCATTTT,CSASGGGLQPQHF
.,TRBJ2-1,.,TRBV29-1,TGCAGCGTTGAAGTAGGGCTAGCCGGAGGGGCTCTGGGGTCCGATGAGCAGTTCTTC,CSVEVGLAGGALGSDEQFF
TRBD1,TRBJ2-5,few,TRBV28,TGTGCCCTCGGCCAGGGGGTGGCGGAGACCCAGTACTTC,CALGQGVAETQYF
TRBD1,TRBJ2-5,.,TRBV24-1,TGTGCCACCAGTGAGGCCGGGACAGGGGGCTTAGAGACCCAGTACTTC,CATSEAGTGGLETQYF
.,TRBJ1-2,few,TRBV7-9,TGTGCCAGCAGCTCTGGGGCTGGGGCGGATTTTGGCTACACCTTC,CASSSGAGADFGYTF
.,TRBJ1-2,many,TRBV7-9,TGTGCCAGCAGCTTAGGAGGCTCAGGGGTTGTCTATGGCTACACCTTC,CASSLGGSGVVYGYTF
TRBD2,TRBJ2-4,.,TRBV4-1,TGCGCCAGCAGCCAACCGGTGGCGGGGGTAGCCAAAAACATTCAGTACTTC,CASSQPVAGVAKNIQYF